At least ten counts were recorded for the clone carrying this TCR beta chain. Synthesis of TCR cDNA relied on 5'RACE template switching, which attached a universal primer site and UMIs. TCRdb re-called the 5' RACE reads with MiXCR, one entry per CDR3 protein. The sample comprises hundreds of thousands of distinct CDR3 sequences, 3.6% of which are singletons, and 23% rests with the top ten. Trimming took 1 base from V and 0 from J, leaving 6 bases between them. This CDR3 has 14 amino acids. From germline, CDR1 is MGHRA and CDR2 YSYEKL. The sample is drawn from a study of T cells after yellow fever vaccination.

The origin of this receptor is a man between 18 and 35 years old who received the YFV17D yellow fever vaccine. V gene TRBV4-1 combines with J gene TRBJ1-1, with D perhaps matching TRBD1 (5 bases). The sequences come from PBMCs, collected on the day of the yellow fever booster vaccination. The CDR3 coding sequence is TGCGCCAGCAGCCAAGTGGGGGTGAACACTGAAGCTTTCTTT. It yields the protein CASSQVGVNTEAFF.